These 6 T cell receptor beta chains were all obtained from the same sample, sequenced in a study of blood T cell repertoires in COVID-19. Assay used: immunoSEQ multiplex PCR; TCRdb lists only in-frame clones, some missing. In the table there are under 300,000 clones, around 89% of which are singletons. The sample consisted of PBMCs or T cells enriched from blood (not recorded which). The receptor source for this set is a woman younger than 35 who had recovered from COVID-19.

In its sample, this clone was seen once. The rearrangement uses TRBV5-1 and TRBJ1-2, with 9 bases that match TRBD1. Germline V lookup: CDR1 SGHRS, CDR2 YFSETQ. This CDR3 has 14 amino acids. V gave up 4 bases and J gave up 5 bases; unmatched junction bases: 6. The CDR3 reads CASSGGQGRYGYTF. Written as DNA, the CDR3 is TGCGCCAGCAGCGGAGGACAGGGGCGTTATGGCTACACCTTC.

The CDR3 reads CASSINRAGYTF. As DNA, the CDR3 is TGTGCCAGCAGCATTAACAGGGCCGGCTACACCTTC. The chain uses TRBV5-6 and TRBJ1-2; the D gene is possibly TRBD1 (6 bases). Germline V gene sequence: CDR1 SGHDT, CDR2 YYEEEE. The CDR3 sequence is 12 residues long. V was cut by 4 bases and J by 8 bases, with 12 bases left in between.

The chain joins TRBV7-9 to TRBJ1-6; D is perhaps TRBD1 (5 bases). This CDR3 is 15 amino acids long. V gave up 5 bases and J gave up 9 bases, with 17 bases separating them. Germline V lookup: CDR1 SEHNR, CDR2 FQNEAQ (reference sequence). CDR3 residues: CASSDTVQGLSPLHF. In DNA form, the CDR3 reads TGTGCCAGCAGCGATACGGTTCAGGGACTTTCACCCCTCCACTTT.

The chain couples TRBV19 to TRBJ1-1; 8 nucleotides match TRBD1. The length of the CDR3 is 18 residues. Germline V CDR1 and CDR2: LNHDA, SQIVND (reference sequence). V lost 3 bases, J lost 0 bases, and 12 bases stayed unmatched. CDR3 coding DNA: TGTGCCAGTAGTATGCCCCTCGGACAGGGCATCATGAACACTGAAGCTTTCTTT. Its protein is CASSMPLGQGIMNTEAFF.

This clone was recorded only once. The chain is built from TRBV2 and TRBJ1-2; D call uncertain. Germline CDR1 is SNHLY and CDR2 is FYNNEI. V lost 4 bases, J lost 10 bases, and 7 bases lay in between. This CDR3 is built from 10 residues. The CDR3 loop reads CASSAPDYTF. CDR3 coding DNA: TGTGCCAGCAGTGCCCCAGACTACACCTTC. The entire variable domain, with the rest obtained from reference TRBV2 and TRBJ1-2, is as follows: EPEVTQTPSHQVTQMGQEVILRCVPISNHLYFYWYRQILGQKVEFLVSFYNNEISEKSEIFDDQFSVERPDGSNFTLKIRSTKLEDSAMYFCASSAPDYTFGSGTRLTVV.

The CDR3: CASSLGAGRGKGNYGYTF. In DNA form, the CDR3 reads TGTGCCAGCAGCTTGGGGGCGGGCAGGGGGAAGGGTAACTATGGCTACACCTTC. The chain joins TRBV5-4 to TRBJ1-2; 7 bases map to TRBD1. CDR3 length: 18 residues. Germline V lookup: CDR1 SGHNT, CDR2 YYREEE (reference sequence). The V segment lost 0 bases and the J segment 1 base; nucleotides outside the gene matches: 12.